The entry below describes one T cell receptor (beta chain). Its antigen remains unidentified. Graft donor-derived T-allo10 cells were described as host-alloantigen-specific, anergic, and alloantigen-specifically suppressive. This sample was taken from a study of type 1 regulatory T cells. Overall study context: This in vitro CD4 product, T-allo10, is enriched for Tr1 cells and alloantigen-specific.

Germline CDR1 reads SEHNR; CDR2 reads FQNEAQ (reference sequence). This CDR3 region has 13 residues. The V and J ends lost 8 bases and 1 base respectively, with 9 bases between them. TCRdb re-called the reads through MiXCR, storing one row per CDR3 protein. The sample includes approximately 72,000 distinct CDR3 sequences, about 62% seen only once; the top ten take 7% to 8.5%. The sequencing input was cultured T cells, either the whole culture or a sorted T cell fraction (not recorded which). As to subset: Tr1-enriched cell product generated in vitro against host alloantigens. The chain couples TRBV7-9 to TRBJ1-5; tentatively, D is TRBD1 (5 bases). The clonotype comes from a human donor in good health. The CDR3 DNA reads TGTGCCAGCCTCGGGGGGAGCAATCAGCCCCAGCATTTT. This encodes CASLGGSNQPQHF.